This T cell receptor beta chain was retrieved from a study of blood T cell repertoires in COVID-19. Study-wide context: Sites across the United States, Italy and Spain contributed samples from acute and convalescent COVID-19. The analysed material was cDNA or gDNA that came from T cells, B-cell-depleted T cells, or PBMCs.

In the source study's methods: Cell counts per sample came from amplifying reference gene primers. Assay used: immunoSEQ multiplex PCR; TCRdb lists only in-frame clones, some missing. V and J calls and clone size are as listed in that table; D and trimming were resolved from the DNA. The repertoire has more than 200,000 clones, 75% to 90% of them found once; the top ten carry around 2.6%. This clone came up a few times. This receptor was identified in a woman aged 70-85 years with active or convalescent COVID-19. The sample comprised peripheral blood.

The CDR3 nucleotides read TGTGCCATGGGCAGCCGTTACTCCACCAATGAGCAGTTCTTC. Amino acids: CAMGSRYSTNEQFF. This chain links TRBV28 with TRBJ2-1; D remains unclear. Germline V CDR1 and CDR2: MDHEN, SYDVKM. This CDR3 comprises 14 residues. Trimming shortened V by 10 bases and J by 6 bases, and 19 bases separated the two germline ends.